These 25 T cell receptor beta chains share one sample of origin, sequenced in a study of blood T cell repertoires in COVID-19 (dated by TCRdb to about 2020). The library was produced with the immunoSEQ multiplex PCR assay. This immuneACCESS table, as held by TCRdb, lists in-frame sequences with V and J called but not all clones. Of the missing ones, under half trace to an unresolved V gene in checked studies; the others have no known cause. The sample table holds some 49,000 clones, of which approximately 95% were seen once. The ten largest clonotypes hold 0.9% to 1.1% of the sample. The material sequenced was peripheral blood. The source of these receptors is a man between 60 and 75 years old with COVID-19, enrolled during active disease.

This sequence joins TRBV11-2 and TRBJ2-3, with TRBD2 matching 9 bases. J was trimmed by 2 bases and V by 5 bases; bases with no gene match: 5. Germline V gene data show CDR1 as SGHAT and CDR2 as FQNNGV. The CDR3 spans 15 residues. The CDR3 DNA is TGTGCCAGCAGCATTAGCGGGGGAGACACAGATACGCAGTATTTT. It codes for CASSISGGDTDTQYF.

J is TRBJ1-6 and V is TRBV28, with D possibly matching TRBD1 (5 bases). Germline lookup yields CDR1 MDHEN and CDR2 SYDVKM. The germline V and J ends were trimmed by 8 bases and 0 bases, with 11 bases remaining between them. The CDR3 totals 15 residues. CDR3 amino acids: CASRGGSSYNSPLHF. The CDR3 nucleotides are TGTGCCAGCCGGGGCGGGAGCTCCTATAATTCACCCCTCCACTTT.

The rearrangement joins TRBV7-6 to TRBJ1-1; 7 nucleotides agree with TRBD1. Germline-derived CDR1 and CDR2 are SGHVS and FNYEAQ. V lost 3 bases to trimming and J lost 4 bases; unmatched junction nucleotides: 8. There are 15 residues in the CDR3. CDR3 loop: CASSFGLQGSTEAFF. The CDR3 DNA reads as TGTGCCAGCAGCTTCGGTTTACAGGGGAGCACTGAAGCTTTCTTT. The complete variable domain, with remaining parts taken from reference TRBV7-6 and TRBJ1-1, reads GAGVSQSPRYKVTKRGQDVALRCDPISGHVSLYWYRQALGQGPEFLTYFNYEAQQDKSGLPNDRFSAERPEGSISTLTIQRTEQRDSAMYRCASSFGLQGSTEAFFGQGTRLTVV.

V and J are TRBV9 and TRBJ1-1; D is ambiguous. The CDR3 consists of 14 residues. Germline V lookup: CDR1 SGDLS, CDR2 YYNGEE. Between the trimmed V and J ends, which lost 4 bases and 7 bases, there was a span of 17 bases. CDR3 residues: CASSLESGGGEAFF. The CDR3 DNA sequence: TGTGCCAGCAGCCTTGAAAGCGGAGGAGGTGAAGCTTTCTTT.

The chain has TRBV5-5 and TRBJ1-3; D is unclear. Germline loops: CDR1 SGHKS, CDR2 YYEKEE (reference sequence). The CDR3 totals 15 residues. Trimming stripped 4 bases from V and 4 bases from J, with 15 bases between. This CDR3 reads CASSVATGGGNTIYF. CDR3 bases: TGTGCCAGCAGCGTAGCGACTGGAGGCGGAAACACCATATATTTT.

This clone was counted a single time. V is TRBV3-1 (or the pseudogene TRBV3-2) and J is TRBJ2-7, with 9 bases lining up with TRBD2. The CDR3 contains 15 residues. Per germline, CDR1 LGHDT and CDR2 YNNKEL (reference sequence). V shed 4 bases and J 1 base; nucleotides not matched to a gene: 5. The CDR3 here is CASSRGGAASYEQYF. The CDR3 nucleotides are TGTGCCAGCAGCCGCGGGGGGGCGGCGTCCTACGAGCAGTACTTC.

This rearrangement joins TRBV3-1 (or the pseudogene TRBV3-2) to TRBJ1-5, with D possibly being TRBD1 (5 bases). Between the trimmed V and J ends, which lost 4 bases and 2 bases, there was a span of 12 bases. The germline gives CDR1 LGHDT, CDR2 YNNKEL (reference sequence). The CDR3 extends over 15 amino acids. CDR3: CASSPEGRRNQPQHF. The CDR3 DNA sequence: TGTGCCAGCAGCCCAGAGGGGCGGCGCAATCAGCCCCAGCATTTT.

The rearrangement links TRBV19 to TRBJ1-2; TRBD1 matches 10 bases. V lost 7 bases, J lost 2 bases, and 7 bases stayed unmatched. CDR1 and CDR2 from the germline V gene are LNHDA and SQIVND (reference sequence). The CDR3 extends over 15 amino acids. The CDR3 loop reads CASTGVGQGNYGYTF. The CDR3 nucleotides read TGTGCCAGTACCGGAGTGGGACAGGGGAACTATGGCTACACCTTC.

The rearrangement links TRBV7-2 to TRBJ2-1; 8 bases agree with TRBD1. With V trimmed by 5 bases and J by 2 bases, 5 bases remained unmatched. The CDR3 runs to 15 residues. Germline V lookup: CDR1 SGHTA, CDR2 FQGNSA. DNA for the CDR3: TGTGCCAGCAGCCCGGACAGGGCGACCTACAATGAGCAGTTCTTC. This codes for CASSPDRATYNEQFF.

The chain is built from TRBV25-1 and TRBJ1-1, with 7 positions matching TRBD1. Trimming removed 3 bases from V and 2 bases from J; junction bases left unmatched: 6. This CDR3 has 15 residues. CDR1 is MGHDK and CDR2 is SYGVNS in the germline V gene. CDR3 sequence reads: CASSDRQGFNTEAFF. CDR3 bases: TGTGCCAGCAGTGATCGACAGGGCTTTAACACTGAAGCTTTCTTT. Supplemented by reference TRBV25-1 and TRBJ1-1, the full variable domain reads EADIYQTPRYLVIGTGKKITLECSQTMGHDKMYWYQQDPGMELHLIHYSYGVNSTEKGDLSSESTVSRIRTEHFPLTLESARPSHTSQYLCASSDRQGFNTEAFFGQGTRLTVV.

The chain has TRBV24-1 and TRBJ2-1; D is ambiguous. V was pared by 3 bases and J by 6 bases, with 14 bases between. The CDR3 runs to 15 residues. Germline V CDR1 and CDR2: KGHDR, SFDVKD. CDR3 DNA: TGTGCCACCAGTGATCCCTCCATCCCGGGCAATGAGCAGTTCTTC. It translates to CATSDPSIPGNEQFF.

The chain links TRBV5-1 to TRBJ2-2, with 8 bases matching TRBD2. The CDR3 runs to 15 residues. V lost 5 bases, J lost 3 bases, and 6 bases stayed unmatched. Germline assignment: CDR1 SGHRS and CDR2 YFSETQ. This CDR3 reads CASRGGSGDTGELFF. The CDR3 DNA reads TGCGCCAGCAGAGGGGGTAGCGGGGACACCGGGGAGCTGTTTTTT.

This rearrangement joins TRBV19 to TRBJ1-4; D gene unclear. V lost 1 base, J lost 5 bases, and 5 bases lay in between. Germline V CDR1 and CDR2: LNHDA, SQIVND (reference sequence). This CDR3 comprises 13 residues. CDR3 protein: CASSIARNEKLFF. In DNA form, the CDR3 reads TGTGCCAGTAGTATAGCCAGGAATGAAAAACTGTTTTTT.

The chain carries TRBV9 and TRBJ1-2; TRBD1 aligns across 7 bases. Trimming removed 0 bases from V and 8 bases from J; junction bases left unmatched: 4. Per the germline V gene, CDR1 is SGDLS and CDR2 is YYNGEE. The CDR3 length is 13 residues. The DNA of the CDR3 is TGTGCCAGCAGCGTAGACGGGACAGTCGGCTACACCTTC. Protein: CASSVDGTVGYTF.

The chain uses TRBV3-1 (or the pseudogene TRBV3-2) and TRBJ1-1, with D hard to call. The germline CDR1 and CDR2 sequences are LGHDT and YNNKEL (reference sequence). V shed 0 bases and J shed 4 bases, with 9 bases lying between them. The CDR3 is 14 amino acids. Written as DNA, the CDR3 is TGTGCCAGCAGCCAAGATGTGGCTTTCACTGAAGCTTTCTTT. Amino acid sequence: CASSQDVAFTEAFF.

CDR3 amino acids: CASSEIPGRYTF. DNA of the CDR3: TGTGCCAGCAGTGAAATTCCAGGAAGGTATACCTTC. V gene TRBV6-1 combines with J gene TRBJ1-2, with D uncertain. This CDR3 has 12 amino acids. From germline, CDR1 is MNHNS and CDR2 SASEGT. V shed 2 bases and J shed 14 bases, with 15 bases lying between them.

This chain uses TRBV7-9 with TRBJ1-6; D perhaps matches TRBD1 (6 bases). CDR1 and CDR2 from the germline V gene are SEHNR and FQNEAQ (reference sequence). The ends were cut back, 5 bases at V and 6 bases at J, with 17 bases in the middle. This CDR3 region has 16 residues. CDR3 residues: CASSDSGTLVNSPLHF. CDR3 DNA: TGTGCCAGCAGCGACTCCGGGACACTTGTTAATTCACCCCTCCACTTT.

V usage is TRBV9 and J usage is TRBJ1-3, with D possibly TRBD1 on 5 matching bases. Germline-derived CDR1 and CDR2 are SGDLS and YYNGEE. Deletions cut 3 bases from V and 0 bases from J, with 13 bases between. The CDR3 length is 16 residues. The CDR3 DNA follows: TGTGCCAGCAGCGGAGGGACTCCCGACTCTGGAAACACCATATATTTT. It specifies CASSGGTPDSGNTIYF.

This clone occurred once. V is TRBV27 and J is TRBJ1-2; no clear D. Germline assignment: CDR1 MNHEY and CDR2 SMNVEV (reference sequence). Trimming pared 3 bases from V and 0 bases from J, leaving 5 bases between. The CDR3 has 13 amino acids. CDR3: CASSFGPNYGYTF. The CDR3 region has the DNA TGTGCCAGCAGTTTCGGTCCTAACTATGGCTACACCTTC.

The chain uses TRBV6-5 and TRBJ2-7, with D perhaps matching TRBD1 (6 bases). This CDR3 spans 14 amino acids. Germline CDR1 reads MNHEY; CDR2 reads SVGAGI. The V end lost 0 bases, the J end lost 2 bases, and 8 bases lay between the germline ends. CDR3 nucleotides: TGTGCCAGCAGTTACTCCACAGGGACCTACGAGCAGTACTTC. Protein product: CASSYSTGTYEQYF.

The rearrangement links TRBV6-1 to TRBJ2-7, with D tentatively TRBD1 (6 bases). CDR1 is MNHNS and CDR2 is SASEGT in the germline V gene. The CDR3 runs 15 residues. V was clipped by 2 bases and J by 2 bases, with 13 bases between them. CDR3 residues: CASSEPGVGPYEQYF. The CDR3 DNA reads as TGTGCCAGCAGTGAACCAGGGGTGGGCCCCTACGAGCAGTACTTC.

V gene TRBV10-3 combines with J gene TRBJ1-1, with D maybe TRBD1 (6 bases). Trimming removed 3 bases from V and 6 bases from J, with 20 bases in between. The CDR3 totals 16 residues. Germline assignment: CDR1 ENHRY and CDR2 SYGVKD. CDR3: CAISDPFGGGVSEAFF. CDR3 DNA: TGTGCCATCAGTGACCCGTTCGGAGGGGGGGTTTCTGAAGCTTTCTTT.

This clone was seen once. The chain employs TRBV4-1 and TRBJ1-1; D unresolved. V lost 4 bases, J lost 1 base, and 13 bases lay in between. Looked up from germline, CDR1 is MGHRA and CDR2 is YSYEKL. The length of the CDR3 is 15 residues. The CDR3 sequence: CASSPGWIQNTEAFF. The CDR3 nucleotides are TGCGCCAGCAGCCCAGGATGGATTCAGAACACTGAAGCTTTCTTT.

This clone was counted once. CDR3 loop: CASSGRTGNSYEQYF. The CDR3 nucleotides are TGTGCCAGTAGCGGCCGGACAGGGAACTCCTACGAGCAGTACTTC. The V and J genes are TRBV19 and TRBJ2-7; 8 positions agree with TRBD1. This CDR3 contains 15 residues. Germline CDR1 LNHDA, CDR2 SQIVND (reference sequence). Trimming cost V 6 bases and J 0 bases; bases outside gene matches: 7.

The CDR3 reads CASSLGGGPYEQYF. The CDR3 DNA reads as TGTGCCAGCAGCCTCGGGGGGGGTCCCTACGAGCAGTACTTC. The chain joins TRBV5-5 to TRBJ2-7, with 8 bases matching TRBD2. J gave up 2 bases and V 4 bases, and 5 bases lay outside the gene matches. This CDR3 has 14 residues. The germline gives CDR1 SGHKS, CDR2 YYEKEE (reference sequence). Complete variable domain (other parts from reference TRBV5-5 and TRBJ2-7): DAGVTQSPTHLIKTRGQQVTLRCSPISGHKSVSWYQQVLGQGPQFIFQYYEKEERGRGNFPDRFSARQFPNYSSELNVNALLLGDSALYLCASSLGGGPYEQYFGPGTRLTVT.